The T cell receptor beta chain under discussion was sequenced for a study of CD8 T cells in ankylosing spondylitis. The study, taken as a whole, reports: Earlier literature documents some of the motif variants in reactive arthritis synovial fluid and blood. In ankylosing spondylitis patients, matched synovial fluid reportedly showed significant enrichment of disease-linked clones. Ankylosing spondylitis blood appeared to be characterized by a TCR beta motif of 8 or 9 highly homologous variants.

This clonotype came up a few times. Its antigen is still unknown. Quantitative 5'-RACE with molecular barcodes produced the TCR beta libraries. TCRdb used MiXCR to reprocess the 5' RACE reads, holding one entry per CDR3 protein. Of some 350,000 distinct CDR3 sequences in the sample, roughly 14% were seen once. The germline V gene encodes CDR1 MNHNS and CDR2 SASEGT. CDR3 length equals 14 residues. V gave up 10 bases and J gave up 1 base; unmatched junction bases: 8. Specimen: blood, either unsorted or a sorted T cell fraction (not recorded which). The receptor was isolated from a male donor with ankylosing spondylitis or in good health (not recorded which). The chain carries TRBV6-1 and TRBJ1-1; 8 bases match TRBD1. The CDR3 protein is CAISDRARNTEAFF. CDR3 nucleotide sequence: TGTGCCATATCGGACAGGGCAAGGAACACTGAAGCTTTCTTT.